This is a list of T cell receptor beta chains from one sample in a study of early T cells in non-severe SARS-CoV-2 infection. TCRdb re-called the 5' RACE reads with MiXCR, one entry per CDR3 protein. This table has some 30,000 distinct CDR3 sequences, 6.6% appearing once. Sequenced: whole blood. Source of these receptors: an adult who was a healthcare worker with PCR-confirmed SARS-CoV-2 infection or an uninfected control (not recorded which). Each CDR3 is given with its conserved first and last residue. The D gene is left open where the match is weak. Some rows have no size entry. The others give once, few or many, or a class for an expanded clone.

V gene	J gene	clone size	D gene	CDR3 protein	CDR3 DNA
TRBV2	TRBJ1-1	many	NA	CASSEAPGNTEAFF	TGTGCCAGCAGTGAAGCGCCTGGGAACACTGAAGCTTTCTTT
TRBV7-9	TRBJ2-7	few	NA	CASSVQGYEQYF	TGTGCCAGCAGCGTTCAGGGCTACGAGCAGTACTTC
TRBV7-2	TRBJ2-7	many	TRBD1	CASSSRTGWGSYEQYF	TGTGCCAGCAGCTCCCGGACAGGTTGGGGCTCCTACGAGCAGTACTTC
TRBV5-1	TRBJ2-1	many	TRBD2	CASSLGTSGPYNEQFF	TGCGCCAGCAGCTTGGGTACTAGCGGGCCCTACAATGAGCAGTTCTTC
TRBV28	TRBJ2-7	NA	TRBD2	CASSLNSGSSYEQYF	TGTGCCAGCAGTTTAAATAGCGGGAGCTCCTACGAGCAGTACTTC
TRBV6-2/TRBV6-3	TRBJ2-5	many	NA	CASSYTGVRGETQYF	TGTGCCAGCAGTTACACGGGAGTCCGAGGGGAGACCCAGTACTTC
TRBV28	TRBJ1-6	many	NA	CASSLLGQNNSPLHF	TGTGCCAGCAGTTTACTTGGACAGAATAATTCACCCCTCCACTTT
TRBV7-8	TRBJ2-3	many	NA	CASSFGDTQYF	TGTGCCAGCAGCTTCGGTGATACGCAGTATTTT
TRBV24-1	TRBJ2-1	many	TRBD2	CATSDGTSWGFEQFF	TGTGCCACCAGTGACGGGACTAGTTGGGGATTCGAGCAGTTCTTC
TRBV28	TRBJ1-2	many	NA	CASRPPGGQGYGYTF	TGTGCCAGCAGACCGCCCGGGGGGCAGGGCTATGGCTACACCTTC
TRBV6-6	TRBJ2-7	many	TRBD2	CASRSGTSGSLDEQYF	TGTGCCAGCCGTTCCGGGACTAGCGGGAGTCTGGACGAGCAGTACTTC
TRBV20-1	TRBJ2-7	many	TRBD1	CSAYRQGANHEQYF	TGCAGTGCTTACCGACAGGGGGCTAACCACGAGCAGTACTTC
TRBV5-5	TRBJ1-5	many	NA	CASSPQGPNSNQPQHF	TGTGCCAGCAGCCCCCAGGGGCCTAATAGCAATCAGCCCCAGCATTTT
TRBV7-2	TRBJ2-4	few	TRBD2	CASSLAGGKTLQYF	TGTGCCAGTAGCTTAGCGGGGGGGAAAACCCTTCAGTACTTC
TRBV12-2	TRBJ2-7	many	NA	CASRQDKSEQYF	TGTGCAAGTCGCCAGGACAAAAGCGAGCAGTACTTC
TRBV7-8	TRBJ2-1	many	NA	CASSLEVGRGNEQFF	TGTGCCAGCAGCTTAGAGGTTGGCAGGGGAAACGAGCAGTTCTTC
TRBV5-1	TRBJ1-1	many	NA	CASSLVQENTEAFF	TGCGCCAGCAGCTTGGTTCAAGAGAACACTGAAGCTTTCTTT
TRBV20-1	TRBJ2-1	few	NA	CSAPGLSSYNEQFF	TGCAGTGCCCCGGGACTTAGCTCCTACAATGAGCAGTTCTTC
TRBV24-1	TRBJ2-7	many	TRBD1	CATSDPRQGVGEQYF	TGTGCCACCAGTGATCCCCGACAGGGGGTCGGCGAGCAGTACTTC
TRBV11-2	TRBJ2-3	many	NA	CASSPPGQDTQYF	TGTGCCAGCAGCCCCCCAGGGCAAGATACGCAGTATTTT